The clone carrying this TCR beta chain was seen only once. Its antigen is unknown. This specimen belongs to a study of T cells after yellow fever vaccination. Study results and caveats: A weaker secondary response peaked on day 5, the primary on day 15. Although most clonotypes did not, a small share appeared in both CD4 and CD8 compartments.

They built TCR cDNA with 5'RACE template switching, a step that put in a universal primer site and UMIs. TCRdb redid the calling of the 5' RACE reads with MiXCR, one entry per CDR3 protein. The table lists roughly 310,000 distinct CDR3 sequences, about 8.7% of them singletons. This CDR3 spans 14 amino acids. The V gene lost 7 bases and the J gene lost 1 base, with 13 bases spanning the gap. Per germline, CDR1 MNHNS and CDR2 SASEGT. This receptor was identified in a man aged 18-30 years who received the YFV17D yellow fever vaccine. The starting material was PBMCs, obtained on the day of the first yellow fever vaccination. The rearrangement joins TRBV6-1 to TRBJ2-5; perhaps TRBD2 as D (6 bases). The DNA of the CDR3 is TGTGCCAGCACTGATCCCGGGGGCCAAGAGACCCAGTACTTC. Translated: CASTDPGGQETQYF.